The next 7 T cell receptor beta chains were all read from a single sample in a study of shared clonotypes between healthy human individuals. Repertoires were generated with immunoSEQ multiplex PCR, while TCRdb's copy carries only in-frame clones and drops some. The data show over 1.4 million clones, roughly 96% seen once. Input material: naive CD4+ T cells sorted from blood. Subset specified: CD45RA+ positively selected. These receptors originate from a man aged 25 to 40 in good health.

V gene TRBV10-3 combines with J gene TRBJ2-2; D may be TRBD1 (5 bases). The CDR3 spans 15 residues. Germline CDR1 and CDR2: ENHRY and SYGVKD. Trimming shortened V by 3 bases and J by 0 bases, and 8 bases separated the two germline ends. The CDR3 sequence: CAISERQSNTGELFF. CDR3 nucleotides: TGTGCCATCAGTGAAAGACAGTCGAACACCGGGGAGCTGTTTTTT.

The CDR3: CASSPGRDSYEQYF. CDR3 coding DNA: TGTGCCAGCAGCCCTGGCCGGGACAGCTACGAGCAGTACTTC. This chain connects TRBV7-3 to TRBJ2-7, with 7 bases identical to TRBD1. The CDR3 contains 14 residues. In germline, CDR1 is SGHTA, CDR2 FQGTGA. Trimming took 5 bases from V and 3 from J; bases not matched to a gene: 7.

The chain couples TRBV5-1 to TRBJ1-4; D gene unclear. There are 14 residues in the CDR3. The V gene's germline CDR1 is SGHRS and CDR2 YFSETQ. Trimming shortened V by 1 base and J by 8 bases, and 12 bases separated the two germline ends. The CDR3 loop is CASSLKSGGEKLFF. DNA of the CDR3: TGCGCCAGCAGCTTGAAGTCGGGAGGGGAAAAACTGTTTTTT.

Comments on this clone: Within the sample, other DNA sequences also encode this same CDR3. The DNA for the CDR3 is TGCGCCAGCAGCTTGGTACCGGCGAACACTGAAGCTTTCTTT. Its protein product is CASSLVPANTEAFF. The chain carries TRBV5-1 and TRBJ1-1; D not certain. The CDR3 spans 14 residues. V gave up 0 bases and J gave up 1 base, with 7 bases separating them. Germline-derived CDR1 and CDR2 are SGHRS and YFSETQ.

The chain has TRBV6-1 and TRBJ1-5; D not certain. Per the germline V gene, CDR1 is MNHNS and CDR2 is SASEGT. The CDR3 covers 11 residues. V was shortened by 7 bases and J by 12 bases, with 13 bases between the two germline ends. CDR3 DNA sequence: TGTGCCAGCACTTCGAGCGGTGGCCAGCATTTT. This encodes CASTSSGGQHF.

The chain joins TRBV12-5 to TRBJ2-5; weak D call: TRBD2 (6 bases). Germline loops: CDR1 LGHNT, CDR2 FRNRAP. The V end was cut by 6 bases, the J end by 7 bases, with 15 bases between. The CDR3 is 13 residues long. The CDR3 coding sequence is TGTGCTAGTGGCCACGGGGCGGGGAGGACCCAGTACTTC. Translated, it gives CASGHGAGRTQYF. Based on the CDR3 plus reference TRBV12-5 and TRBJ2-5, the full variable domain is DARVTQTPRHKVTEMGQEVTMRCQPILGHNTVFWYRQTMMQGLELLAYFRNRAPLDDSGMPKDRFSAEMPDATLATLKIQPSEPRDSAVYFCASGHGAGRTQYFGPGTRLLVL.

With regard to this clone: In the same sample, other DNA sequences code for this CDR3. In nucleotides, the CDR3 is TGTGCCAGCAACCGACAGGGCGTCGGCTATGGCTACACCTTC. Encoded protein: CASNRQGVGYGYTF. The chain employs TRBV28 and TRBJ1-2; 7 bases line up with TRBD1. J was trimmed by 4 bases and V by 7 bases; bases with no gene match: 9. Germline V gives CDR1 MDHEN, CDR2 SYDVKM. This CDR3 is built from 14 residues.